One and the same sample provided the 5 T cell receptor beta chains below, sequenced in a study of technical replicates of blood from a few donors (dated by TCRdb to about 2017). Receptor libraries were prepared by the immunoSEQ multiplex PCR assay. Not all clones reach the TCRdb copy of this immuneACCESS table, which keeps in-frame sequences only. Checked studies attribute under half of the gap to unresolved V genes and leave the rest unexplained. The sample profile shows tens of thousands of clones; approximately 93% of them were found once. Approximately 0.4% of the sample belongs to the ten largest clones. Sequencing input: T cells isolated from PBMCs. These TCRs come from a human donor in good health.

This CDR3 is CASSIDQEGAGQPQHF. As DNA, the CDR3 is TGTGCCAGTAGTATAGATCAGGAGGGCGCGGGTCAGCCCCAGCATTTT. V usage is TRBV19 and J usage is TRBJ1-5, with D hard to call. Per germline, CDR1 LNHDA and CDR2 SQIVND (reference sequence). The V and J ends lost 0 bases and 6 bases respectively, with 15 bases between them. This CDR3 comprises 16 residues.

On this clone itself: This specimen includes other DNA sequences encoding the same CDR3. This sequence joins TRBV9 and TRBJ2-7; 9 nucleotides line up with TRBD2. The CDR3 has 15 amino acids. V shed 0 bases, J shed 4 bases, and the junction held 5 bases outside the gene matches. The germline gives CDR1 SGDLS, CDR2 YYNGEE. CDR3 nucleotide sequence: TGTGCCAGCAGCGTAGGGCTAGCGGGGTCATACGAGCAGTACTTC. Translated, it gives CASSVGLAGSYEQYF.

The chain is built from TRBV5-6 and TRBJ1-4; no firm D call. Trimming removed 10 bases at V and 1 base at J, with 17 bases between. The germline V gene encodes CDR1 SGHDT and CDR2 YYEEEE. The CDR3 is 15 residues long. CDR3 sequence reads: CASIGAGLTNEKLFF. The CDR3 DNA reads TGTGCCTCTATAGGTGCGGGCCTAACTAATGAAAAACTGTTTTTT.

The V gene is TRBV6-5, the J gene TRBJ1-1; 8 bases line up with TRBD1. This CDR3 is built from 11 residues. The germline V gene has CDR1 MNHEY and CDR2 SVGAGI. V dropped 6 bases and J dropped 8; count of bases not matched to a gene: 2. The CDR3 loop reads CASRRTGEAFF. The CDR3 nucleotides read TGTGCCAGCAGACGGACAGGGGAAGCTTTCTTT.

As DNA, the CDR3 is TGCGCCAGCAGCTTGACAGGGTTTACCTACGAGCAGTACTTC. Translated, it gives CASSLTGFTYEQYF. This chain connects TRBV5-1 to TRBJ2-7, with D perhaps TRBD1 (6 bases). CDR1 SGHRS and CDR2 YFSETQ come from the germline V gene. V was trimmed by 1 base and J by 2 bases, leaving 10 bases between them. The CDR3 has 14 residues.